The clone carrying this T cell receptor beta chain was counted ten times or more. Its antigen remains unidentified. The germline gives CDR1 SNHLY, CDR2 FYNNEI. The CDR3 has 14 amino acids. The V and J ends lost 6 bases and 5 bases, in that order; junction bases with no gene match: 5. The sample comes from a study of T cells after posttransplantation cyclophosphamide. Sequenced by immunoSEQ multiplex PCR; TCRdb stores in-frame clones only, minus some. This set yields over 45,000 clones and no singletons; the top ten hold around 2.2%. Study-wide results and caveats: Later post-transplant blood repertoires were often dominated by donor CD8+ memory clones.

Sequenced sample: PBMCs. This receptor was identified in a man between 40 and 49 years old in good health, CMV-negative, and a related stem cell transplant donor. This chain joins TRBV2 and TRBJ1-3; 9 bases are a match to TRBD1. The CDR3 nucleotides read TGTGCCAGCAGAGCCGGACAGGGGAGAAACACCATATATTTT. It yields the protein CASRAGQGRNTIYF.